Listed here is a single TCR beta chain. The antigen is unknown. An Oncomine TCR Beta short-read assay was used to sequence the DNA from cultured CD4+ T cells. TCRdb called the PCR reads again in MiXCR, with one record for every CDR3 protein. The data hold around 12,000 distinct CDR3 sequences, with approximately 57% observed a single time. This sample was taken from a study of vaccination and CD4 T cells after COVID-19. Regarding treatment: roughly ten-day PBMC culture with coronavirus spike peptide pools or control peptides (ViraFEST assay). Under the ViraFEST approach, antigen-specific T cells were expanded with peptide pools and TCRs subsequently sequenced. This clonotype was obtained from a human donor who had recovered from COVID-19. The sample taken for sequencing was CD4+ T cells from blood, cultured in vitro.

CDR3 nucleotide sequence: TGTGCCAGCAGTGACTCGGCTAGCGGGAGCACAGATACGCAGTATTTT. Its protein product is CASSDSASGSTDTQYF. This chain connects TRBV6-4 to TRBJ2-3; 8 bases fit TRBD2. The CDR3 covers 16 residues. J was trimmed by 0 bases and V by 0 bases; bases with no gene match: 2. Germline V gives CDR1 MRHNA, CDR2 SNTAGT.